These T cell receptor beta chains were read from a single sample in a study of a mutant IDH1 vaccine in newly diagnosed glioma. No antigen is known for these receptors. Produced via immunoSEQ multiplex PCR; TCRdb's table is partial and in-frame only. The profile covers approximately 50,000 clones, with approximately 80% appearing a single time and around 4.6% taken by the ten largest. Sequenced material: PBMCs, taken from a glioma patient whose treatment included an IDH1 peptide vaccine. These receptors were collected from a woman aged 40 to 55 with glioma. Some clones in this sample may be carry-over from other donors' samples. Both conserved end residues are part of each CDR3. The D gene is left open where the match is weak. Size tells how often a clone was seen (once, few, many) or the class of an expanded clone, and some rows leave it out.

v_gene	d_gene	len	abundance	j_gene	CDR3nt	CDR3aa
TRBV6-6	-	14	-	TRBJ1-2	TGTGCCAGCAGTCCCCCGGGGGTGGCCTATGGCTACACCTTC	CASSPPGVAYGYTF
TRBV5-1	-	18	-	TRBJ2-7	TGCGCCAGCAGCTTGATAAGGGGACCGAGACCTAACTCCTACGAGCAGTACTTC	CASSLIRGPRPNSYEQYF
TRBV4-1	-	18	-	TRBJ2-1	TGCGCCAGCAGCCAAACTGACATGGGGATTAGCTCCTACAATGAGCAGTTCTTC	CASSQTDMGISSYNEQFF
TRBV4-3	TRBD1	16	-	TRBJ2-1	TGCGCCAGCAGCCAGGCGGGGACAGGGGTCCACAATGAGCAGTTCTTC	CASSQAGTGVHNEQFF
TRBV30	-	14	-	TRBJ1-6	TGTGCCTGGAGTACTATGGGGTCTAATTCACCCCTCCACTTT	CAWSTMGSNSPLHF
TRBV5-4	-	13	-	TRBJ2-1	TGTGCCAGCAGCACCGGACAGAAACTTGAGCAGTTCTTC	CASSTGQKLEQFF
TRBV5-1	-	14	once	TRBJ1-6	TGCGCCAGCAGCCAAGGGGGGTGGGATTCACCCCTCCACTTT	CASSQGGWDSPLHF
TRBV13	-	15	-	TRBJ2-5	TGTGCCAGCAGCTTAAATAGCTGGGACGAAGAGACCCGGTACTTC	CASSLNSWDEETRYF
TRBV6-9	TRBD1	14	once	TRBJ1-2	TGTGCCAGCAGTCCGGGACAGGGTAGTTATGGCTACACCTTC	CASSPGQGSYGYTF
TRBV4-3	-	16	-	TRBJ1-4	TGCGCCAGCAGCCAAGATATTCGAGGGTTTAATGAAAAACTGTTTTTT	CASSQDIRGFNEKLFF
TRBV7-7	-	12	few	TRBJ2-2	TGTGCTAGCAGCCTTAACACCGGGGAGCTGTTTTTT	CASSLNTGELFF
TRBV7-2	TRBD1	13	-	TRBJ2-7	TGTGCCAGCAGCCGCGGACAGGGTAGGGAGCAGTACTTC	CASSRGQGREQYF
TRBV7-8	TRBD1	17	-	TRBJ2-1	TGTGCCAGCAGCCTCAGGACAGGGGGTAAGTCCTACAATGAGCAGTTCTTC	CASSLRTGGKSYNEQFF
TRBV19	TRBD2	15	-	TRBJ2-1	TGTGCCAGTAGTATAGGGGCTAGCGGGGGGGATGAGCAGTTCTTC	CASSIGASGGDEQFF
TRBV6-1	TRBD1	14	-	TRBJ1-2	TGTGCCAGCAGTGACGAGACAGGGTCTAAGAGCTACACCTTC	CASSDETGSKSYTF
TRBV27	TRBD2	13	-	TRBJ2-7	TGTGCCACCGGGACTAGCGTCTTCTACGAGCAGTACTTC	CATGTSVFYEQYF
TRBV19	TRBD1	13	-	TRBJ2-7	TGTGCCAGCCGGGACAGGGGCTCCTACGAGCAGTACTTC	CASRDRGSYEQYF
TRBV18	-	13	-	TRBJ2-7	TGTGCCAGCTCACTCCAGGGGGGTGGCGAGCAGTACTTC	CASSLQGGGEQYF
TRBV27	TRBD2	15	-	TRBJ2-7	TGTGCCAGCAGTTGGGAGCGGGGGTCTACTTACGAGCAGTACTTC	CASSWERGSTYEQYF
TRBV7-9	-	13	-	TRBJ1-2	TGTGCCAGCAGCCCGAGGGAGAACTATGGCTACACCTTC	CASSPRENYGYTF
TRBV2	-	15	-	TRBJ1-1	TGTGCCAGCAGTTATACGCCAGGGCTGAACACTGAAGCTTTCTTT	CASSYTPGLNTEAFF
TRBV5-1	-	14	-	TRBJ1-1	TGCGCCAGCAGCTTGGAGTACAGAGCTCCTGAAGCTTTCTTT	CASSLEYRAPEAFF
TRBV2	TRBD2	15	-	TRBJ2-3	TGTGCCAGCAGGGCGACTAGCGCCGATACAGATACGCAGTATTTT	CASRATSADTDTQYF
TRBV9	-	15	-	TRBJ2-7	TGTGCCAGCAGCGTAGATGTTGGCATTTCCTACGAGCAGTACTTC	CASSVDVGISYEQYF
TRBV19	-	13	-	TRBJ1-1	TGTGCCAGTAGTATTGGACAGAACACTGAAGCTTTCTTT	CASSIGQNTEAFF
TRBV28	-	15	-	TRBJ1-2	TGTGCCAGCAGTTTGGCGGGGAGAATTAACTATGGCTACACCTTC	CASSLAGRINYGYTF
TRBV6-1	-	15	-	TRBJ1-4	TGTGCCAGCAGTGAACTGAAAGGGAGTGTTGAAAAACTGTTTTTT	CASSELKGSVEKLFF
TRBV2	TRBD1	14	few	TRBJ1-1	TGTGCCAGCAGTGTGGACAGGGGGAACACTGAAGCTTTCTTT	CASSVDRGNTEAFF
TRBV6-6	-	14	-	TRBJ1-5	TGTGCCAGCAGTTTGCCGGGGGTCAGTCAGCCCCAGCATTTT	CASSLPGVSQPQHF
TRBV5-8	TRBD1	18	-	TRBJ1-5	TGTGCCAGCAGCTCCCTCAGCGGGGACAGAGGGGAAAGTATGCCCCAGCATTTT	CASSSLSGDRGESMPQHF
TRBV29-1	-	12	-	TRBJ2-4	TGCAGCGTTGACGGCGGGGAAAACATTCAGTACTTC	CSVDGGENIQYF
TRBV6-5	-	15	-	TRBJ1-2	TGTGCCAGCAGCAGGGTGGGGAACCCCTACTATGGCTACACCTTC	CASSRVGNPYYGYTF
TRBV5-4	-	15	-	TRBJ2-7	TGTGCCAGCAGCTTGGGGACGGGGGATAGCTACGAGCAGTACTTC	CASSLGTGDSYEQYF
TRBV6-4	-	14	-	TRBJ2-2	TGTGCCAGCAGTGACTCGATTCACACCGGGGAGCTGTTTTTT	CASSDSIHTGELFF